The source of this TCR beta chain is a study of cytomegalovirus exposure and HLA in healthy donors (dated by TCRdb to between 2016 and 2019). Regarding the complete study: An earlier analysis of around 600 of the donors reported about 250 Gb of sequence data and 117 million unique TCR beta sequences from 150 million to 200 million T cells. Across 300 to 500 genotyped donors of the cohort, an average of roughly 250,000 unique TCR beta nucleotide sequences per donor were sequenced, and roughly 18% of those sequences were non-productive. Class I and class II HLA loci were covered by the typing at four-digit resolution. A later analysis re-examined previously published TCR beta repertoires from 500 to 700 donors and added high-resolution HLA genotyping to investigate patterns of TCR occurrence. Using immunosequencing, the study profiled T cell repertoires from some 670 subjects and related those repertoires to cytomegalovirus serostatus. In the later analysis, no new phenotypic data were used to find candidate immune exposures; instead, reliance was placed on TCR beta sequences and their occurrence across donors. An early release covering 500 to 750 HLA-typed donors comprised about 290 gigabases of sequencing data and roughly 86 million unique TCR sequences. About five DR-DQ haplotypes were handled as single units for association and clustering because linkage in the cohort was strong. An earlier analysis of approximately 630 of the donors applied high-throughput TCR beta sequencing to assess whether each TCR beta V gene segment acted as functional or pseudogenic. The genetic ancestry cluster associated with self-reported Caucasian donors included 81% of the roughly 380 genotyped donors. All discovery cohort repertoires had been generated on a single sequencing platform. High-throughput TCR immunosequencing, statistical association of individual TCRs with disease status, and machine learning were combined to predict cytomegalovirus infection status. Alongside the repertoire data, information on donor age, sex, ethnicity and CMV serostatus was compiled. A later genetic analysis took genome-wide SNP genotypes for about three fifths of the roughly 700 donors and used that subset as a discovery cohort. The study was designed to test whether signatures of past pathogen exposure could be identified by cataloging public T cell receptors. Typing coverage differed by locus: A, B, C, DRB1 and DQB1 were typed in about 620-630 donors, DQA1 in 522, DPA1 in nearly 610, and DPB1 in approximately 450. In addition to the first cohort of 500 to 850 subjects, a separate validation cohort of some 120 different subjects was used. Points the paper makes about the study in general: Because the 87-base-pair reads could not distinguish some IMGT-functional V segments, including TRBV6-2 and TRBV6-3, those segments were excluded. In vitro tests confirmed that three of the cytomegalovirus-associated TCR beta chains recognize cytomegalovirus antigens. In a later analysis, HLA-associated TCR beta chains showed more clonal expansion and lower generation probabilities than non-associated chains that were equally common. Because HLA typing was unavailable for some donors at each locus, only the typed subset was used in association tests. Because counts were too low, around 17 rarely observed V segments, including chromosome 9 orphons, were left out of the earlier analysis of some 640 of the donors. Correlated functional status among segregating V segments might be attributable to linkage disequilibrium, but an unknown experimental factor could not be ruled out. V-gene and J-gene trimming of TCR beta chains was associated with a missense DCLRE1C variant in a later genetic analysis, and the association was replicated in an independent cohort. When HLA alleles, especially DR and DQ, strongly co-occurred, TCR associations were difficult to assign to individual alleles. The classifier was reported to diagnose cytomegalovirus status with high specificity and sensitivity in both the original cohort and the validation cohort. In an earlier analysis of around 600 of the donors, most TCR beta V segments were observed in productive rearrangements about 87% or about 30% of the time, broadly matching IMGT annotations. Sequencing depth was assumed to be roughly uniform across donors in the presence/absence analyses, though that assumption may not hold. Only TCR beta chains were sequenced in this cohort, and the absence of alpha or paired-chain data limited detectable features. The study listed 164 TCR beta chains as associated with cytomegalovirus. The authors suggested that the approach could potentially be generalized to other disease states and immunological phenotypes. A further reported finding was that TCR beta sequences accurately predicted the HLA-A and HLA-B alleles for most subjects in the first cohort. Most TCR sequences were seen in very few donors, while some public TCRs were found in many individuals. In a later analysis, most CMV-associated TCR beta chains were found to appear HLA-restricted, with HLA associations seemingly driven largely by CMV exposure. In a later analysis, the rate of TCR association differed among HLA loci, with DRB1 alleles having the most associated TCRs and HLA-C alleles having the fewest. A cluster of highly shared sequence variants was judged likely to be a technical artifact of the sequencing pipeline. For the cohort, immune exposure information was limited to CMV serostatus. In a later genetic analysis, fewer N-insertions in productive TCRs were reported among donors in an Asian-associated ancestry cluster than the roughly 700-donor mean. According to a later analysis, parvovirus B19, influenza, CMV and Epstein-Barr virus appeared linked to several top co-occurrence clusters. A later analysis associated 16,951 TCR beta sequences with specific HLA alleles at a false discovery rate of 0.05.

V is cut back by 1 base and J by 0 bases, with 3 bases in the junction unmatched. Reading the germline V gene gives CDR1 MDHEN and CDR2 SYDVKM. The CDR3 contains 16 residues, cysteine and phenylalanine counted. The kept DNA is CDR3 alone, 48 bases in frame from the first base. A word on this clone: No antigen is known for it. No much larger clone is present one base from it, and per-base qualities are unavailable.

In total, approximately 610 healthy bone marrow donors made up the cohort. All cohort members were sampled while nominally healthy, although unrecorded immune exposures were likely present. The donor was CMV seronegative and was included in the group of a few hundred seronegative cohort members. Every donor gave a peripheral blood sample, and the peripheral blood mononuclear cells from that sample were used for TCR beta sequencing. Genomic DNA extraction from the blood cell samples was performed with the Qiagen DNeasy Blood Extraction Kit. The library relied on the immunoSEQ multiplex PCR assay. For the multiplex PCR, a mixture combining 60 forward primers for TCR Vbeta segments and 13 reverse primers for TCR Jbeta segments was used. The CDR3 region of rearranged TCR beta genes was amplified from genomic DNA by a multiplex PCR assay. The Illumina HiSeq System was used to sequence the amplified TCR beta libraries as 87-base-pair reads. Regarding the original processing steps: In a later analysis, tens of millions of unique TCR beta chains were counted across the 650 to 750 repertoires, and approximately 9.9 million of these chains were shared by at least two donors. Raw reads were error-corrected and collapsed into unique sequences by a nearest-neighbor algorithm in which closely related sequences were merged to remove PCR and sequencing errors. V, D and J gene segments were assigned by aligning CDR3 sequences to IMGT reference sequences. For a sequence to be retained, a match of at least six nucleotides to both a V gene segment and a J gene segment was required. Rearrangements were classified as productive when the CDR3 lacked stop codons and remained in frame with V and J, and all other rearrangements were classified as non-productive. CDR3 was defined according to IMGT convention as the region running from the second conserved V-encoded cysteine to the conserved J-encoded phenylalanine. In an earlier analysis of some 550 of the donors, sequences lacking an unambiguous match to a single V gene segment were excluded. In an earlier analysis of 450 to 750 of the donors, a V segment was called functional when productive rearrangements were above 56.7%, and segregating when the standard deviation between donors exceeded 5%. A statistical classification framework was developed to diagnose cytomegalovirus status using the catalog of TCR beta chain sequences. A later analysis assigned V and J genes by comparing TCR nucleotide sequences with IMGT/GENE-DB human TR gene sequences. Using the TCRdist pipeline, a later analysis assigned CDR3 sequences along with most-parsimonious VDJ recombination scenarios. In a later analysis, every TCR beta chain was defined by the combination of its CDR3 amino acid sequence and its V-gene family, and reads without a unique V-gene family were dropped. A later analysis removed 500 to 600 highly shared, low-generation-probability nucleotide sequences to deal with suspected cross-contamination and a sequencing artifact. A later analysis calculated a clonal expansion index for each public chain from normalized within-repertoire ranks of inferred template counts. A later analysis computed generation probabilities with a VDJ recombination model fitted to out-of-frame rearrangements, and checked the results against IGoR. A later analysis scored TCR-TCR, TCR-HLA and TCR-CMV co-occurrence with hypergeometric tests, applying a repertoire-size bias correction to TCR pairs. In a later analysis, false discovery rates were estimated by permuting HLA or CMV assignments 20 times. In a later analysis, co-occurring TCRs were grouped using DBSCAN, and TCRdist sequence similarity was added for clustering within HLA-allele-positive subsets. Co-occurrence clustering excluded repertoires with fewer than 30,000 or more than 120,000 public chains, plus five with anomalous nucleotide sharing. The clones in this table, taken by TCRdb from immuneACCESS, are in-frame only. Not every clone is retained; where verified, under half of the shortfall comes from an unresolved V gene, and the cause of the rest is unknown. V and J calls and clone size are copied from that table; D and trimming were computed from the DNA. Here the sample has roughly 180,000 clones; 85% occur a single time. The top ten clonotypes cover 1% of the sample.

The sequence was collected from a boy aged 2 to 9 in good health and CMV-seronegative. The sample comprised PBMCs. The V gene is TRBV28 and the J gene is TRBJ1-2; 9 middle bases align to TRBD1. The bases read TGTGCCAGCAGTTTATCAGGACAGGGGCCTAACTATGGCTACACCTTC. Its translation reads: CASSLSGQGPNYGYTF.